Shown below are 18 T cell receptor beta chains from a single sample sequenced in a study of beta chain features in type 1 diabetes. The authors reverse transcribed all of the isolated RNA, so sequencing captured expressed TCRB transcripts. Data came from immunoSEQ multiplex PCR; TCRdb stores just in-frame clones and leaves some out. The sample gives over 40,000 clones, about 51% of which show up once; less than 2.5% is in the top ten. Sequenced: Tregs from blood. These receptors were collected from a woman younger than 30 in good health.

The chain joins TRBV27 to TRBJ2-2; D unclear. The CDR3 runs to 14 residues. V lost 6 bases to trimming and J lost 4 bases, with 12 bases between them. Per the germline V gene, CDR1 is MNHEY and CDR2 is SMNVEV (reference sequence). The CDR3 reads CASSEIGGTGELFF. CDR3 DNA: TGTGCCAGCAGCGAGATCGGCGGCACCGGGGAGCTGTTTTTT.

The chain links TRBV28 to TRBJ2-7, with 12 bases that match TRBD2. The germline V gene has CDR1 MDHEN and CDR2 SYDVKM. V lost 4 bases, J lost 5 bases, and 9 bases stayed unmatched. The CDR3 sequence is 16 residues long. The CDR3: CASSSPLAGGFDEQYF. The DNA for the CDR3 is TGTGCCAGCAGTTCCCCCCTAGCGGGAGGGTTTGACGAGCAGTACTTC.

This clone was counted between two and nine times. The rearrangement uses TRBV5-1 and TRBJ1-4, with TRBD1 matching 11 bases. V shed 4 bases, J shed 10 bases, and the junction held 12 bases outside the gene matches. The CDR3 has 16 amino acids. Germline CDR1 is SGHRS and CDR2 is YFSETQ. The CDR3: CASSPHNGQGAVKLFF. The CDR3 DNA reads TGCGCCAGCAGCCCGCACAACGGACAGGGGGCCGTAAAACTGTTTTTT.

This clone has a handful of counts. This chain connects TRBV7-9 to TRBJ2-1; 7 bases align to TRBD1. The CDR3 is made up of 16 amino acids. Germline CDR1 is SEHNR and CDR2 is FQNEAQ (reference sequence). V was clipped by 4 bases and J by 4 bases; unmatched bases: 10. CDR3 sequence (DNA): TGTGCCAGCAGCTATAGCCGGGACAGAGGATACAATGAGCAGTTCTTC. It codes for CASSYSRDRGYNEQFF.

The rearrangement joins TRBV29-1 to TRBJ2-7; 8 nucleotides align to TRBD2. V shed 4 bases, J shed 3 bases, and the junction held 14 bases outside the gene matches. Germline loops: CDR1 SQVTM, CDR2 ANQGSEA. The CDR3 totals 16 residues. The CDR3 loop reads CSVGRPTSGVIYEQYF. DNA for the CDR3: TGCAGCGTTGGACGACCCACTAGCGGAGTGATCTACGAGCAGTACTTC.

This clone appeared a few times. V usage is TRBV15 and J usage is TRBJ2-7, with D perhaps TRBD2 (6 bases). Germline CDR1 LNHNV, CDR2 YYDKDF (reference sequence). The ends were cut back, 0 bases at V and 0 bases at J, with 27 bases in the middle. The CDR3 has 21 amino acids. The CDR3 sequence: CATSREMIFFPSESSSYEQYF. The CDR3 nucleotides read TGTGCCACCAGCAGAGAGATGATATTTTTTCCTAGCGAATCGAGCTCCTACGAGCAGTACTTC.

This sequence joins TRBV4-3 and TRBJ2-1, with TRBD2 matching 11 bases. Germline V CDR1 and CDR2: LGHNA, YSLEER. The CDR3 runs 18 residues. The V and J ends lost 0 bases and 4 bases, in that order; junction bases with no gene match: 8. The CDR3 nucleotides read TGCGCCAGCAGCCAAGATCATCCGGGACTAGCGGTATACAATGAGCAGTTCTTC. Translated: CASSQDHPGLAVYNEQFF.

The V call is TRBV7-6, the J call TRBJ2-1; 12 bases agree with TRBD2. Unmatched junction bases numbered 4, after V lost 1 base and J lost 3 bases. The CDR3 contains 17 residues. The germline V gene has CDR1 SGHVS and CDR2 FNYEAQ. The CDR3 loop reads CASSLETSGSRYNEQFF. CDR3 bases: TGTGCCAGCAGCTTAGAGACTAGCGGGAGTCGCTACAATGAGCAGTTCTTC.

CDR3 in DNA: TGCAGCGTTGAAGATACTGCGCGGACTGAAGCTTTCTTT. Amino acid sequence: CSVEDTARTEAFF. The rearrangement links TRBV29-1 to TRBJ1-1; D remains unclear. Germline CDR1 reads SQVTM; CDR2 reads ANQGSEA. The CDR3 loop spans 13 amino acids. With 0 bases removed from V and 5 bases from J, the gap between germline ends came to 10 bases. The complete variable domain, with remaining parts taken from reference TRBV29-1 and TRBJ1-1, reads SAVISQKPSRDICQRGTSLTIQCQVDSQVTMMFWYRQQPGQSLTLIATANQGSEATYESGFVIDKFPISRPNLTFSTLTVSNMSPEDSSIYLCSVEDTARTEAFFGQGTRLTVV.

This clone was counted only a few times. The chain uses TRBV29-1 and TRBJ2-3; no firm D call. The CDR3 spans 12 residues. CDR1 and CDR2 from the germline V gene are SQVTM and ANQGSEA. Trimming stripped 6 bases from V and 0 bases from J, with 7 bases between. The CDR3 loop is CSVSSSTDTQYF. The CDR3 region has the DNA TGCAGCGTAAGCTCTAGCACAGATACGCAGTATTTT.

This clone turned up a few times. V is TRBV19 and J is TRBJ2-4, with 9 bases identical to TRBD1. CDR1 is LNHDA, CDR2 SQIVND, per germline (reference sequence). V dropped 9 bases and J dropped 5; count of bases not matched to a gene: 5. This CDR3 is built from 13 residues. The CDR3 nucleotides read TGTGCCAGCCGGGACAGGGTAGAAAACATTCAGTACTTC. Protein: CASRDRVENIQYF.

This chain connects TRBV18 to TRBJ1-5; a weak D match, TRBD1 (5 bases). This CDR3 is 15 amino acids long. Germline V lookup: CDR1 KGHSH, CDR2 LQKENI. V was shortened by 2 bases and J by 5 bases, with 13 bases between the two germline ends. CDR3 protein: CASSPMGLPDQPQHF. CDR3 nucleotides: TGTGCCAGCTCACCAATGGGACTTCCGGATCAGCCCCAGCATTTT.

The V gene is TRBV28, the J gene TRBJ2-2; 8 nucleotides agree with TRBD1. Germline trimming cut 5 bases from V and 1 base from J; bases unmatched to any gene: 3. The CDR3 consists of 15 residues. CDR1 is MDHEN and CDR2 is SYDVKM in the germline V gene. This CDR3 reads CASSPGTGNTGELFF. In nucleotides, the CDR3 is TGTGCCAGCAGTCCAGGGACAGGGAACACCGGGGAGCTGTTTTTT.

The chain recombines TRBV2 with TRBJ2-7; the D is unclear. Trimming stripped 4 bases from V and 4 bases from J, with 5 bases between. The CDR3 covers 11 residues. The V gene's germline CDR1 is SNHLY and CDR2 FYNNEI. The CDR3 DNA reads TGTGCCAGCAGTGCCGGGTACGAGCAGTACTTC. Its protein product is CASSAGYEQYF.

The chain is built from TRBV30 and TRBJ2-1; D ambiguous. Germline V gives CDR1 GTSNPN, CDR2 SVGIG (reference sequence). The CDR3 sequence is 13 residues long. V lost 4 bases, J lost 7 bases, and 14 bases lay in between. The CDR3 spells CAWTQTPRNEQFF. DNA for the CDR3: TGTGCCTGGACCCAGACCCCCAGGAATGAGCAGTTCTTC.

The chain carries TRBV4-2 and TRBJ2-1; tentative D call: TRBD2 (5 bases). This CDR3 has 17 amino acids. Trimming took off 1 base at V and 1 base at J, with 14 bases between the two ends. Germline values: CDR1 LGHNA, CDR2 YNFKEQ. CDR3 sequence (DNA): TGTGCCAGCAGCCAAGGAGTAAGAAGCGGTTCCTACAATGAGCAGTTCTTC. Translated: CASSQGVRSGSYNEQFF.

The genes are TRBV6-6 and TRBJ1-2; perhaps TRBD1 as D (5 bases). Between the trimmed V and J ends, which lost 6 bases and 8 bases, there was a span of 16 bases. The CDR3 is 13 residues long. Germline V gene sequence: CDR1 MNHNY, CDR2 SVGAGI (reference sequence). CDR3 protein: CASSPGTIRGYTF. CDR3 bases: TGTGCCAGCAGCCCCGGGACTATTCGCGGCTACACCTTC.

Only a few counts were recorded for this clone. This chain connects TRBV19 to TRBJ2-4, with 7 bases fitting TRBD1. Germline assignment: CDR1 LNHDA and CDR2 SQIVND (reference sequence). The V gene end was trimmed by 1 base and the J gene end by 2 bases; junction bases not matched to a gene: 8. The CDR3 length is 17 residues. CDR3 region: CASSIAQGVLSKNIQYF. The DNA for the CDR3 is TGTGCCAGTAGTATAGCCCAGGGGGTCCTTTCCAAAAACATTCAGTACTTC.